The 23 T cell receptor beta chains below all came from one sample that was sequenced in a study of T-cell memory formation after mild COVID-19. TCRdb ran MiXCR on the 5' RACE reads and lists one entry per CDR3 protein. The sample has just over 150,000 distinct CDR3 sequences; less than 40% are singletons. The sample taken for sequencing was PBMCs or a T cell subset sorted from them (not recorded which). All receptors derive from an adult woman who had mild COVID-19 (a few samples of this study predate the infection). Cell type and time point are not known.

This chain joins TRBV11-1 and TRBJ2-4, with a tentative D call TRBD1 (5 bases). CDR3 size: 15 residues. The germline V gene encodes CDR1 SGHAT and CDR2 FQDESV (reference sequence). Trimming shortened V by 4 bases and J by 4 bases, and 14 bases separated the two germline ends. CDR3: CASSSPSRQKNIQYF. CDR3 nucleotides: TGTGCCAGCAGCTCCCCTTCCCGACAGAAAAACATTCAGTACTTC.

The rearrangement joins TRBV2 to TRBJ1-1, with TRBD1 identical over 9 bases. J lost 4 bases, V lost 6 bases, and 9 bases had no gene match. There are 15 residues in the CDR3. From germline, CDR1 is SNHLY and CDR2 FYNNEI. CDR3 region: CASSGTGTLITEAFF. The CDR3 bases are TGTGCCAGCAGCGGGACAGGGACCTTGATCACTGAAGCTTTCTTT.

The table lists this clonotype with a count of one. The CDR3 protein is CASSTVPNTEAFF. CDR3 sequence (DNA): TGTGCCAGCAGTACCGTTCCGAACACTGAAGCTTTCTTT. The chain recombines TRBV3-1 with TRBJ1-1, with no clear D. The CDR3 extends over 13 amino acids. Germline V gene lookup returns CDR1 LGHDT and CDR2 YNNKEL (reference sequence). Deletions cut 6 bases from V and 1 base from J, with 9 bases between. Combining the CDR3 with reference TRBV3-1 and TRBJ1-1 gives the whole variable domain DTAVSQTPKYLVTQMGNDKSIKCEQNLGHDTMYWYKQDSKKFLKIMFSYNNKELIINETVPNRFSPKSPDKAHLNLHINSLELGDSAVYFCASSTVPNTEAFFGQGTRLTVV.

This clonotype was picked up a small number of times. J is TRBJ2-3 and V is TRBV27; unclear D gene. Germline V gene data show CDR1 as MNHEY and CDR2 as SMNVEV (reference sequence). Trimming removed 3 bases from V and 2 bases from J, with 3 bases in between. The CDR3 consists of 12 residues. The CDR3 DNA follows: TGTGCCAGCAGTTTCAACACAGATACGCAGTATTTT. The encoded protein is CASSFNTDTQYF.

This clonotype occurred a few times. The junction shows a germline mismatch at one end, possibly a read error. V usage is TRBV7-7 and J usage is TRBJ2-3, with D uncertain. The V gene's germline CDR1 is SSHAT and CDR2 FNYEAQ (reference sequence). The CDR3 contains 13 residues. The CDR3 DNA reads TGTGCTAGCAGCTTAGTTCACACAGATACGCAGTATTTT. Amino acid sequence: CASSLVHTDTQYF.

This clonotype was detected a few times. The chain recombines TRBV7-9 with TRBJ1-4; perhaps TRBD1 as D (5 bases). Germline assignment: CDR1 SEHNR and CDR2 FQNEAQ (reference sequence). The length of the CDR3 is 12 residues. V was clipped by 5 bases and J by 11 bases, with 12 bases between them. CDR3 coding DNA: TGTGCCAGCAGCGAGATACCAGGGAAACTGTTTTTT. Its protein is CASSEIPGKLFF.

This chain joins TRBV5-1 and TRBJ2-2; maybe TRBD2 (6 bases). Germline-derived CDR1 and CDR2 are SGHRS and YFSETQ. The V and J ends lost 5 bases and 7 bases respectively, with 18 bases between them. This CDR3 has 15 amino acids. The DNA of the CDR3 is TGCGCCAGCAGTAAGCTGGGCGGGGAAGGCGGGGAGCTGTTTTTT. It translates to CASSKLGGEGGELFF.

The chain couples TRBV7-9 to TRBJ2-6; no reliable D call. The CDR3 totals 16 residues. The germline V gene encodes CDR1 SEHNR and CDR2 FQNEAQ (reference sequence). The ends were cut back, 5 bases at V and 2 bases at J, with 13 bases in the middle. This chain's CDR3 is CASSPIVRAGANVLTF. The CDR3 DNA sequence: TGTGCCAGCAGCCCCATCGTCCGGGCTGGGGCCAACGTCCTGACTTTC.

CDR3 bases: TGTGCCAGCAGTGAAGAAGTTGGGGTGACAGGGGAGCACGGTCAGCCCCAGCATTTT. Its protein is CASSEEVGVTGEHGQPQHF. This sequence joins TRBV6-1 and TRBJ1-5, with TRBD1 matching over 8 bases. This CDR3 is built from 19 residues. The V segment lost 1 base and the J segment 6 bases; nucleotides outside the gene matches: 17. CDR1 MNHNS and CDR2 SASEGT come from the germline V gene.

V is TRBV20-1 and J is TRBJ2-1, with 15 bases fitting TRBD2. CDR1 is DFQATT and CDR2 is SNEGSKA in the germline V gene (reference sequence). V lost 0 bases and J lost 2; bases outside the gene matches: 8. The CDR3 has 19 amino acids. DNA for the CDR3: TGCAGTGCTAGAGATTCGACGGGACTAGCGGGGGGAGCCTACAATGAGCAGTTCTTC. It encodes CSARDSTGLAGGAYNEQFF.

The chain joins TRBV7-2 to TRBJ1-2, with TRBD1 matching 10 bases. Germline CDR1 is SGHTA and CDR2 is FQGNSA. The V gene end was trimmed by 0 bases and the J gene end by 6 bases; junction bases not matched to a gene: 4. CDR3 size: 15 residues. DNA of the CDR3: TGTGCCAGCAGCTTAGCCGGGACAGGGGTAAATGGCTACACCTTC. It is translated as CASSLAGTGVNGYTF.

This clonotype has only a few counts. V gene TRBV25-1 combines with J gene TRBJ1-1; D is unclear. The germline gives CDR1 MGHDK, CDR2 SYGVNS. There are 11 residues in the CDR3. Trimming removed 1 base at V and 7 bases at J, with 4 bases between. This chain's CDR3 is CASSEWDEAFF. The CDR3 DNA reads as TGTGCCAGCAGTGAATGGGATGAAGCTTTCTTT.

The sample holds a few counts of this clonotype. The chain employs TRBV7-8 and TRBJ2-4; D not certain. Germline V CDR1 and CDR2: SGHVS, FQNEAQ. Trimming stripped 5 bases from V and 6 bases from J, with 8 bases between. This CDR3 spans 12 amino acids. The CDR3 here is CASSPSGNIQYF. The CDR3 coding sequence is TGTGCCAGCAGCCCCTCCGGAAACATTCAGTACTTC.

As for this clonotype: A much larger clone lies a single base off, so this may be a read error. The genes are TRBV12-3 or TRBV12-4 and TRBJ2-3; TRBD2 might be the D (5 bases). The CDR3 is made up of 13 amino acids. The CDR3 DNA reads as TGTGCCAGCAGTTTAACAGCGGCAGATACGAAGTATTTT. Translating gives CASSLTAADTKYF.

This clonotype was seen a few times. The chain recombines TRBV29-1 with TRBJ2-1; TRBD2 aligns across 16 bases. CDR3 length equals 20 residues. V shed 5 bases and J 0 bases; nucleotides not matched to a gene: 13. Per germline, CDR1 SQVTM and CDR2 ANQGSEA. The CDR3 region has the DNA TGCAGCGTTCCAACCCCGGGACTAGCGGGAGGGATCCCCTCCTACAATGAGCAGTTCTTC. This gives the protein CSVPTPGLAGGIPSYNEQFF.

This clonotype turned up a few times. J is TRBJ1-1 and V is TRBV7-3; maybe TRBD1 (6 bases). Trimming shortened V by 5 bases and J by 3 bases, and 13 bases separated the two germline ends. From germline, CDR1 is SGHTA and CDR2 FQGTGA. The CDR3 length is 14 residues. In nucleotides, the CDR3 is TGTGCCAGCAGCGACACTAGGGGGGACACTGAAGCTTTCTTT. Amino acid sequence: CASSDTRGDTEAFF.

This clonotype was picked up a small number of times. V is TRBV20-1 and J is TRBJ2-7; D gene ambiguous. Germline V CDR1 and CDR2: DFQATT, SNEGSKA (reference sequence). V gave up 0 bases and J gave up 0 bases, with 15 bases separating them. CDR3 length: 16 amino acids. For the CDR3, the DNA is TGCAGTGCTAGAGATCATGACACCGACCTCTCCTACGAGCAGTACTTC. As protein: CSARDHDTDLSYEQYF.

This clonotype was found a few times. In nucleotides, the CDR3 is TGCAGTTCATGGAGAAGAAGACAGGGCACAGATACGCAGTATTTT. This sequence encodes CSSWRRRQGTDTQYF. This chain uses TRBV20-1 with TRBJ2-3, with D tentatively TRBD1 (6 bases). With 8 bases removed from V and 1 base from J, the gap between germline ends came to 19 bases. The CDR3 contains 15 residues. CDR1 and CDR2 from the germline V gene are DFQATT and SNEGSKA (reference sequence).

This clonotype was seen a few times. The chain has TRBV18 and TRBJ2-7; 12 bases agree with TRBD2. CDR3 length equals 18 residues. V shed 6 bases and J 8 bases; nucleotides not matched to a gene: 20. Germline CDR1 is KGHSH and CDR2 is LQKENI. DNA of the CDR3: TGTGCCAGCTCTAAAGGGACTAGCGGGCCTACGTCTCTTAGCAAGCAGTACTTC. Translating gives CASSKGTSGPTSLSKQYF.

Only one count was recorded for this clonotype. The rearrangement links TRBV9 to TRBJ2-3; 7 bases match TRBD2. The V gene's germline CDR1 is SGDLS and CDR2 YYNGEE. With V trimmed by 2 bases and J by 3 bases, 3 bases remained unmatched. This CDR3 spans 14 amino acids. The CDR3: CASSVGSGTDTQYF. The DNA for the CDR3 is TGTGCCAGCAGCGTCGGTAGCGGGACAGATACGCAGTATTTT.

The chain uses TRBV20-1 and TRBJ2-2; D gene uncertain. This CDR3 has 13 residues. Trimming pared 5 bases from V and 3 bases from J, leaving 10 bases between. Germline V gives CDR1 DFQATT, CDR2 SNEGSKA (reference sequence). The CDR3 protein is CSAPALYTGELFF. Written as DNA, the CDR3 is TGCAGTGCTCCCGCCTTATACACCGGGGAGCTGTTTTTT.

This sequence joins TRBV24-1 and TRBJ2-5; 7 positions agree with TRBD2. V was clipped by 1 base and J by 2 bases; unmatched bases: 6. The CDR3 runs to 16 residues. Germline assignment: CDR1 KGHDR and CDR2 SFDVKD. Written as DNA, the CDR3 is TGTGCCACCAGTGATTTTGGTCGGGGGGAACAAGAGACCCAGTACTTC. Encoded protein: CATSDFGRGEQETQYF.

The chain couples TRBV19 to TRBJ1-1; D unresolved. This CDR3 region has 13 residues. CDR1 and CDR2 from the germline V gene are LNHDA and SQIVND (reference sequence). Trimming took off 6 bases at V and 1 base at J, with 9 bases between the two ends. The chain's CDR3 is CASRRKGNTEAFF. CDR3 in DNA: TGTGCCAGTAGGAGAAAGGGGAACACTGAAGCTTTCTTT.